This T cell receptor (beta chain) derives from a study of identical twins (dated by TCRdb to about 2016). Regarding the study in general: To test whether fetal clonotypes persist, the study used deep sequencing on TCR alpha and beta repertoires from monozygotic twins, unrelated adults of various ages, and cord blood. To rule out contamination, the twin experiments were replicated at different times with different library preparation protocols. The paper's findings and limits, for the study overall: Because the same donors could not be followed over many years, the conclusions depended on cross-sectional statistical analysis. Zero-insertion analyses could be partly confounded by invariant T cells such as MAIT and iNKT, though diverse VJ usage argued against such confounding for most clonotypes. Out-of-frame TCR alpha sequences shared between twins showed an excess of low generation-probability sequences compared with coincidental sharing between unrelated individuals. Fewer insertions were carried by abundant cord blood beta clonotypes, a similar but weaker trend appeared in young adult naive repertoires, and no such trend appeared in memory repertoires. The excess sharing between twins in beta out-of-frame sequences was weaker because fewer shared sequences reduced the signal-to-noise ratio. Recombination models systematically underestimated out-of-frame TCR alpha sharing in monozygotic twins but agreed with sharing between unrelated individuals.

Every donor in the study was a healthy Caucasian. The twin cohort consisted of three pairs of female monozygotic twins, all aged roughly 18 to 29 years. Positive isolation kits from Invitrogen were used to isolate the CD4+ and CD8+ T cell populations. Sequences LGHNA (CDR1) and YSLEER (CDR2) are obtained from the germline V gene. Reading from cysteine to phenylalanine, the CDR3 counts 16 amino acids. Kept here is only the CDR3 DNA, which spans 48 bases and is read in frame from base 1. V is trimmed back by 1 base and J by 4 bases, and the junction contains 4 bases that no gene match accounts for. This clonotype was observed many times. Its binding antigen is unknown. No much larger clone exists at a distance of one base, and base qualities are not known. The receptor library was made with 5' RACE. The reads were generated on an Illumina HiSeq 2000. A universal primer binding site was added through template switching, and the final cDNA carried a unique molecular identifier so that TCR cDNA molecules could be counted accurately. Specific primers in the conserved constant-segment region were used to synthesize first-strand cDNA for the TCR alpha and beta chains. Each cDNA library was double barcoded, with a SMART-Mk sample barcode plus Illumina barcodes, to control for contamination. TruSeq adapter sequences, together with Illumina sample barcodes, were added in two successive PCR steps. The TCR alpha and beta cDNA libraries were sequenced on the Illumina HiSeq platform using custom primers. As for the original processing: Unique molecular identifiers were extracted from raw reads with MiGEC, and CDR3 positions were determined with MiXCR. For each individual, recombination models were inferred using an EM algorithm with the repgenHMM and IGoR tools. Shared clonotype analysis was performed with the tcR package in R, normalizing sharing by the product of cloneset sizes. Out-of-frame nonproductive sequences were analyzed to study raw recombination free of thymic and clonal selection effects. TCRdb ran its own pipeline on the public reads, namely fastp trimming at Q25 and MiXCR clone calling, and kept in-frame beta chains. CDR3 protein sequences are deduplicated, and each keeps its most common genes and DNA. TCRdb assigned the V and J calls; the authors' analysis was not used. This sample holds some 270,000 distinct CDR3 sequences; about 8% were observed only once. Roughly 3% of the sample belongs to the ten largest clones.

The same data also went into a second study, on yellow fever vaccine responses in identical twins. The second publication reports: According to the authors, in identical twins the way T cells responded to vaccination appeared partly convergent and partly personalized. Focusing on identical twins, the study followed the T cell clones that responded to the vaccine, and did so with precision.

This TCR was recovered from a woman aged 18-29 years in good health. The sequencing input was CD8+ T cells sorted from blood. The rearrangement joined TRBV4-3 to TRBJ2-7; 13 of the junction bases match TRBD2. DNA sequence: TGCGCCAGCAGCCAAGGTAGACTAGCGGGAGGTTACGAGCAGTACTTC. The translation is CASSQGRLAGGYEQYF.